This paragraph covers one T cell receptor beta chain sequence. The junction had 5 bases not matched to a gene; V was cut back by 4 bases and J by 2 bases. Germline CDR1 and CDR2: SGDLS and YYNGEE. The CDR3 covers 14 residues. The sample comes from a study of OX40 agonist ivuxolimab in advanced cancers. TCRdb keeps only in-frame clones here, not all; method: immunoSEQ multiplex PCR. The sample carries 65,000 to 95,000 clones, roughly 92% recorded once. The genes are TRBV9 and TRBJ2-7, with 8 bases identical to TRBD1. Sequencing was performed on CD4+ or CD8+ T cells sorted from blood, taken in a trial of the OX40 agonist ivuxolimab. The TCR comes from an adult with an advanced solid tumor such as melanoma, head and neck, liver or kidney cancer. This CDR3 reads CASSTTGGPYEQYF. The CDR3 nucleotides read TGTGCCAGCAGCACAACAGGGGGTCCCTACGAGCAGTACTTC.